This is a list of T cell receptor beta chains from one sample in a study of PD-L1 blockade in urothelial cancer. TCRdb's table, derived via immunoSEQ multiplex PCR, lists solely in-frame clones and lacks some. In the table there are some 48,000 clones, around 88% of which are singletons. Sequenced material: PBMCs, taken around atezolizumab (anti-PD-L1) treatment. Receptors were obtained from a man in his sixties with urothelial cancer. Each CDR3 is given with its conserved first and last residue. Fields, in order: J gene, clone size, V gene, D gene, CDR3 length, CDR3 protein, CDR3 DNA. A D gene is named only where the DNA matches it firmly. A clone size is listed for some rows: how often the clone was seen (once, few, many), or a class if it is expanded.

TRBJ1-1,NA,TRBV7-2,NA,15,CASSLTGWMNTEAFF,TGTGCCAGCAGCTTAACGGGGTGGATGAACACTGAAGCTTTCTTT
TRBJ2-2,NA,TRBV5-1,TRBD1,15,CASSLGGQITGELFF,TGCGCCAGCAGCTTGGGGGGACAGATCACCGGGGAGCTGTTTTTT
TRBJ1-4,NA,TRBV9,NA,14,CASSTGEFREKLFF,TGTGCCAGCAGCACCGGGGAGTTCCGAGAAAAACTGTTTTTT
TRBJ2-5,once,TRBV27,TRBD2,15,CASRTAGGQRGTQYF,TGTGCCAGCAGAACCGCGGGGGGTCAACGGGGGACCCAGTACTTC
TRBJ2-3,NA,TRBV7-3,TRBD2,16,CASSLSSGGGTDTQYF,TGTGCCAGCAGCTTAAGTAGCGGGGGGGGTACAGATACGCAGTATTTT
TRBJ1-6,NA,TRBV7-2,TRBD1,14,CASSLGTGGGPLHF,TGTGCCAGCAGCTTAGGGACAGGGGGCGGTCCCCTCCACTTT
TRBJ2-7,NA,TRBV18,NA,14,CASSHTDRTYEQYF,TGTGCCAGCTCCCACACAGACAGAACCTACGAGCAGTACTTC
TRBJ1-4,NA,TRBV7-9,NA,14,CASSSGVANEKLFF,TGTGCCAGCAGCTCAGGGGTGGCTAATGAAAAACTGTTTTTT
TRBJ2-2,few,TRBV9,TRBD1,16,CASSLRTGGDTGELFF,TGTGCCAGCAGCCTTCGGACAGGGGGGGACACCGGGGAGCTGTTTTTT
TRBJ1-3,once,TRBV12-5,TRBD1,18,CASGLLPPGGRGENTIYF,TGTGCTAGTGGTTTGTTACCCCCAGGGGGCAGGGGCGAAAACACCATATATTTT
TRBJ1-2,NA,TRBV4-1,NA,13,CASSQDSEGGYTF,TGCGCCAGCAGCCAAGATTCGGAGGGAGGGTACACCTTC
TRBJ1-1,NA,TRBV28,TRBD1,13,CASSRTLSGGAFF,TGTGCCAGCAGTAGGACTCTCTCAGGGGGAGCTTTCTTT
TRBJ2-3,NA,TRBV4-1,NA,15,CASSQEERVTDTQYF,TGCGCCAGCAGCCAAGAAGAGAGGGTCACAGATACGCAGTATTTT
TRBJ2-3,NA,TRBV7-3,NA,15,CASSLIGQGIDTQYF,TGTGCCAGCAGCTTAATTGGGCAGGGAATAGATACGCAGTATTTT
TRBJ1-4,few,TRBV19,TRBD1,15,CATRDRGVSNEKLFF,TGTGCCACCCGGGACAGGGGGGTATCAAATGAAAAACTGTTTTTT
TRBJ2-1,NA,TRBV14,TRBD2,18,CASSQDLGSGGSYNEQFF,TGTGCCAGCAGCCAAGATCTAGGGAGCGGGGGTAGCTACAATGAGCAGTTCTTC
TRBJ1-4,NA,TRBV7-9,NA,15,CASSFPSTGNEKLFF,TGTGCCAGCAGCTTTCCTTCTACAGGGAATGAAAAACTGTTTTTT
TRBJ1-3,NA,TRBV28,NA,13,CASTPPRGNTIYF,TGTGCCAGCACCCCTCCGAGGGGAAACACCATATATTTT
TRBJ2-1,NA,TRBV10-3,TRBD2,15,CAISARTSGGNEQFF,TGTGCCATCAGTGCTCGGACTAGCGGGGGGAATGAGCAGTTCTTC
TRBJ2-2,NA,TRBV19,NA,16,CASSSSGGRITGELFF,TGTGCCAGTAGTAGTTCCGGGGGGCGGATCACCGGGGAGCTGTTTTTT
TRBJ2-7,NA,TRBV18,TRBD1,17,CASSLTGQGSFAYEQYF,TGTGCCAGCTCACTAACGGGACAGGGGTCTTTTGCCTACGAGCAGTACTTC
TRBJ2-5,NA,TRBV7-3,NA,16,CASSLRGGAFMETQYF,TGTGCCAGCAGCTTACGAGGGGGGGCCTTCATGGAGACCCAGTACTTC
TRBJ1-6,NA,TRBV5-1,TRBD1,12,CASRDSNSPLHF,TGCGCCAGTCGGGACAGCAATTCACCCCTCCACTTT
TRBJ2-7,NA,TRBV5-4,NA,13,CASSIQGAYEQYF,TGTGCCAGCAGCATACAGGGAGCCTACGAGCAGTACTTC
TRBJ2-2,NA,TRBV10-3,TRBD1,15,CAISGDSANTGELFF,TGTGCCATCAGTGGGGACAGCGCGAACACCGGGGAGCTGTTTTTT
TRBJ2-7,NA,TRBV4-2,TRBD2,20,CASSQDSISGGPAPSYEQYF,TGTGCCAGCAGCCAAGATTCGATTAGCGGGGGGCCGGCCCCATCCTACGAGCAGTACTTC
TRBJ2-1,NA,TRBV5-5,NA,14,CASSLDQGYNEQFF,TGTGCCAGCAGCTTGGACCAGGGATACAATGAGCAGTTCTTC
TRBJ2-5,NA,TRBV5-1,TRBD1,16,CASSLEGRGQQETQYF,TGCGCCAGCAGCTTGGAGGGTAGGGGGCAGCAAGAGACCCAGTACTTC
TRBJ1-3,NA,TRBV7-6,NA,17,CASSLSLTRSSGNTIYF,TGTGCCAGCAGCTTATCGTTAACAAGGAGCTCTGGAAACACCATATATTTT
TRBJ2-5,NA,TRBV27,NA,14,CASSPRGNQETQYF,TGTGCCAGCAGCCCCAGGGGAAACCAAGAGACCCAGTACTTC
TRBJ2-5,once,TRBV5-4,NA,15,CASSWFGGPGETQYF,TGTGCCAGCAGCTGGTTCGGGGGGCCGGGTGAGACCCAGTACTTC
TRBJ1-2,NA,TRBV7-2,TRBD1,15,CASSAALQGKPGYTF,TGTGCCAGCAGCGCCGCATTACAGGGGAAGCCTGGCTACACCTTC
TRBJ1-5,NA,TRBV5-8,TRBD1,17,CASSWYDRVGSNQPQHF,TGTGCCAGCAGCTGGTACGACAGGGTAGGGAGCAATCAGCCCCAGCATTTT
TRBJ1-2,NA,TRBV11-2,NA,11,CASSQGTGYTF,TGTGCCAGCAGCCAGGGTACTGGCTACACCTTC
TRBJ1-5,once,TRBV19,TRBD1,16,CASTKGQGRSNQPQHF,TGTGCCAGTACTAAGGGACAGGGAAGGAGCAATCAGCCCCAGCATTTT
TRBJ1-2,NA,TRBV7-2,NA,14,CASSLVGREGGYTF,TGTGCCAGCAGCTTAGTCGGGAGGGAGGGTGGCTACACCTTC
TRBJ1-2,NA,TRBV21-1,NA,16,CASSTQDRGTNYGYTF,TGTGCCAGCAGCACTCAGGACAGGGGAACTAACTATGGCTACACCTTC
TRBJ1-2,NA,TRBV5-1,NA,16,CASSLAGYPGDYGYTF,TGCGCCAGCAGCTTGGCCGGCTATCCGGGAGACTATGGCTACACCTTC
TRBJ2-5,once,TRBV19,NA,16,CASSMFGGGYQETQYF,TGTGCCAGTAGTATGTTTGGTGGGGGGTACCAAGAGACCCAGTACTTC
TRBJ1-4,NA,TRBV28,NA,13,CASGRDSNEKLFF,TGTGCCAGCGGGCGGGATTCAAATGAAAAACTGTTTTTT
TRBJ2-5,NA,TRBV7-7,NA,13,CASSLGSWETQYF,TGTGCTAGCAGCTTGGGCAGCTGGGAGACCCAGTACTTC
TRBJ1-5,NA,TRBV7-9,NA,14,CASSPDGFNQPQHF,TGTGCCAGCAGCCCCGACGGGTTTAATCAGCCCCAGCATTTT
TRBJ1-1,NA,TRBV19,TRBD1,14,CASSYRGPNTEAFF,TGTGCCAGTAGCTACAGGGGTCCGAACACTGAAGCTTTCTTT
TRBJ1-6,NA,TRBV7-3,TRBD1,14,CASRGGGYNSPLHF,TGTGCCAGCCGAGGGGGCGGGTATAATTCACCCCTCCACTTT
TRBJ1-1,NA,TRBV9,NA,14,CASSVVQEATEAFF,TGTGCCAGCAGCGTTGTTCAGGAAGCCACTGAAGCTTTCTTT
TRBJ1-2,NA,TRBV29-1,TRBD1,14,CSVVKTGDAYGYTF,TGCAGCGTTGTGAAGACAGGGGACGCCTATGGCTACACCTTC
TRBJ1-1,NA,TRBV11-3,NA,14,CASSLEGSNTEAFF,TGTGCCAGCAGCTTAGAAGGGAGCAACACTGAAGCTTTCTTT
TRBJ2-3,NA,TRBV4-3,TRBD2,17,CASSQEPSGGASDTQYF,TGCGCCAGCAGCCAAGAACCTAGCGGGGGGGCCTCAGATACGCAGTATTTT
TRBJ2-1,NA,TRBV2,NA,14,CASGSSFRLVEQFF,TGTGCCAGCGGTTCCTCCTTTCGACTAGTTGAGCAGTTCTTC
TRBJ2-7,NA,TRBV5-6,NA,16,CASSLAEGGGVYEQYF,TGTGCCAGCAGCTTGGCGGAGGGAGGGGGGGTATACGAGCAGTACTTC
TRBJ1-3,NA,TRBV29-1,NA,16,CSARVWIAESGNTIYF,TGCAGCGCACGTGTCTGGATAGCCGAGTCTGGAAACACCATATATTTT
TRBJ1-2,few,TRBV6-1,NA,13,CASSETRAGGYTF,TGTGCCAGCAGTGAAACTAGGGCAGGAGGCTACACCTTC
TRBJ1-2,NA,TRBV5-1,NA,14,CASSSGGNTDGYTF,TGCGCCAGCAGCTCCGGAGGGAATACTGATGGCTACACCTTC
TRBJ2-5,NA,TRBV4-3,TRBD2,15,CASSLSGGARETQYF,TGCGCCAGCAGTCTTAGCGGGGGGGCGCGGGAGACCCAGTACTTC
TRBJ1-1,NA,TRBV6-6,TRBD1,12,CASSYSTGDAFF,TGTGCCAGCAGTTACTCGACAGGGGACGCTTTCTTT
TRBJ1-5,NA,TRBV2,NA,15,CASSVAPFGGQPQHF,TGTGCCAGCAGTGTGGCCCCTTTTGGTGGTCAGCCCCAGCATTTT
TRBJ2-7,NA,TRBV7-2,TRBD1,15,CASSLWTGKVAEQYF,TGTGCCAGCAGCCTATGGACAGGGAAGGTTGCCGAGCAGTACTTC
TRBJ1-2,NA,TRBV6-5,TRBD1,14,CASTTDRGLGGYTF,TGTGCCAGCACTACAGACAGGGGGCTAGGTGGCTACACCTTC